The 11 T cell receptor beta chains below come from one sample, sequenced in a study of naive and memory T cell subsets. The beta constant-region primer was an equimolar mix of two oligonucleotides covering TRBC1 and TRBC2. MiXCR was run by TCRdb on the UMI-ligation and nested PCR reads, yielding one entry per CDR3 protein. The sample carries approximately 140,000 distinct CDR3 sequences, approximately 15% recorded once. Sequencing input: naive CD4+ T cells from blood. The receptors were sampled from a human donor in good health.

The V call is TRBV5-6, the J call TRBJ2-7; maybe TRBD2 (5 bases). V lost 4 bases, J lost 3 bases, and 14 bases lay in between. The CDR3 runs to 14 residues. Germline CDR1 SGHDT, CDR2 YYEEEE. The DNA of the CDR3 is TGTGCCAGCAGCGGGCGGGTGTTATACTACGAGCAGTACTTC. Amino acid sequence: CASSGRVLYYEQYF.

The chain is built from TRBV7-2 and TRBJ2-2; no clear D. Between the trimmed V and J ends, which lost 1 base and 4 bases, there was a span of 16 bases. CDR3 length: 17 residues. Germline V gene data show CDR1 as SGHTA and CDR2 as FQGNSA. The CDR3 DNA sequence: TGTGCCAGCAGCTTAGTGGGCGTTGGGATGTCCACCGGGGAGCTGTTTTTT. Translating it yields CASSLVGVGMSTGELFF.

This clonotype was seen only once. The chain has TRBV4-1 and TRBJ2-3, with D unclear. The CDR3 covers 12 residues. Trimming shortened V by 7 bases and J by 2 bases, and 7 bases separated the two germline ends. The germline V gene encodes CDR1 MGHRA and CDR2 YSYEKL. The CDR3 nucleotides are TGCGCCAGCATTGCGGACACAGATACGCAGTATTTT. It translates to CASIADTDTQYF.

DNA for the CDR3: TGTGCCACCAAGGACCGTATGGGGGGAAATGAGCAGTTCTTC. Its protein product is CATKDRMGGNEQFF. V and J are TRBV10-3 and TRBJ2-1; perhaps TRBD2 as D (6 bases). The V end was cut by 10 bases, the J end by 7 bases, with 20 bases between. The CDR3 has 14 residues. CDR1 is ENHRY, CDR2 SYGVKD, per germline.

This chain links TRBV4-3 with TRBJ2-4; D unresolved. CDR1 and CDR2 from the germline V gene are LGHNA and YSLEER. The CDR3 is 16 residues long. With 3 bases removed from V and 3 bases from J, the gap between germline ends came to 15 bases. The CDR3 loop reads CASSHDIGQYKNIQYF. CDR3 bases: TGCGCCAGCAGCCATGACATCGGTCAGTACAAAAACATTCAGTACTTC.

V usage is TRBV5-1 and J usage is TRBJ2-5; D uncertain. This CDR3 comprises 13 residues. CDR1 is SGHRS and CDR2 is YFSETQ in the germline V gene. Trimming removed 0 bases from V and 5 bases from J, with 8 bases in between. CDR3 sequence: CASSLGIGETQYF. CDR3 in DNA: TGCGCCAGCAGCTTGGGGATTGGGGAGACCCAGTACTTC.

V usage is TRBV5-6 and J usage is TRBJ2-7, with D perhaps assigned TRBD1 or TRBD2 (5 bases each). The CDR3 is 13 residues long. The ends were cut back, 3 bases at V and 2 bases at J, with 9 bases in the middle. In germline, CDR1 is SGHDT, CDR2 YYEEEE. CDR3 coding DNA: TGTGCCAGCAGCTGGGACGGACCCTACGAGCAGTACTTC. Amino acids: CASSWDGPYEQYF.

This clonotype occurred a few times. J is TRBJ1-1 and V is TRBV4-2; TRBD1 aligns across 9 bases. The CDR3 sequence is 15 residues long. The V and J ends lost 4 bases and 10 bases, in that order; junction bases with no gene match: 13. Germline CDR1 LGHNA, CDR2 YNFKEQ. The CDR3 is CASSPPDRGLLGAFF. Here the CDR3 DNA reads TGTGCCAGCAGCCCCCCGGACAGGGGCTTACTCGGAGCTTTCTTT.

CDR3 amino acids: CASSLADRGVGEAFF. The CDR3 DNA reads as TGCGCCAGCAGCTTGGCGGACAGGGGTGTTGGTGAAGCTTTCTTT. V and J are TRBV5-1 and TRBJ1-1; 9 positions agree with TRBD1. Germline CDR1 SGHRS, CDR2 YFSETQ. The CDR3 consists of 15 residues. V dropped 0 bases and J dropped 7; count of bases not matched to a gene: 7.

V gene TRBV2 combines with J gene TRBJ2-4; D is perhaps TRBD1 (5 bases). The germline V gene encodes CDR1 SNHLY and CDR2 FYNNEI. Deletions cut 6 bases from V and 10 bases from J, with 13 bases between. The CDR3 runs to 12 residues. The CDR3 loop is CASSTGPPIQYF. In DNA, the CDR3 is TGTGCCAGCAGCACAGGTCCCCCTATTCAGTACTTC.

There are a few counts of this clonotype. This chain joins TRBV20-1 and TRBJ1-2; 8 bases match TRBD1. The germline CDR1 and CDR2 sequences are DFQATT and SNEGSKA (reference sequence). CDR3 length: 14 amino acids. V was pared by 2 bases and J by 8 bases, with 10 bases of the junction left unmatched. CDR3 sequence reads: CSARTTGDLEGYTF. CDR3 in DNA: TGCAGTGCTAGAACGACAGGGGACCTTGAAGGCTACACCTTC.